This entry lists 7 T cell receptor beta chains sequenced from one sample in a study of shared clonotypes between healthy human individuals. Using immunoSEQ multiplex PCR, the repertoire was profiled, and TCRdb retains in-frame clones only, with some absent. The sample shows over 1.4 million clones, roughly 96% of them seen only once. The sequenced sample was naive CD4+ T cells sorted from blood. The subset here: CD45RA+ positively selected. These receptors came from a man aged 30-40 years in good health.

This sequence joins TRBV28 and TRBJ2-2; D unresolved. The CDR3 has 15 amino acids. The germline V and J ends were trimmed by 3 bases and 5 bases, with 13 bases remaining between them. Germline-derived CDR1 and CDR2 are MDHEN and SYDVKM. The CDR3: CASSFQGYRTGELFF. The CDR3 DNA reads TGTGCCAGCAGTTTTCAAGGATATAGGACCGGGGAGCTGTTTTTT.

This clone was detected once. The chain is built from TRBV19 and TRBJ2-3; no clear D gene. Trimming shortened V by 5 bases and J by 8 bases, and 11 bases separated the two germline ends. The CDR3 extends over 12 amino acids. Germline V gives CDR1 LNHDA, CDR2 SQIVND (reference sequence). CDR3 sequence reads: CASSARMGTQYF. Written as DNA, the CDR3 is TGTGCCAGTAGTGCTCGAATGGGTACGCAGTATTTT.

The chain joins TRBV11-3 to TRBJ2-7, with 7 bases fitting TRBD1. CDR1 is SGHNT, CDR2 YENEEA, per germline. CDR3 size: 16 residues. V lost 2 bases, J lost 5 bases, and 12 bases stayed unmatched. CDR3 region: CASSLTFSEQGDEQYF. In nucleotides, the CDR3 is TGTGCCAGCAGCTTAACGTTCTCGGAGCAGGGGGACGAGCAGTACTTC.

V is TRBV4-3 and J is TRBJ2-1; D tentatively reads TRBD1 or TRBD2 (5 bases each). The CDR3 has 14 residues. CDR1 LGHNA and CDR2 YSLEER come from the germline V gene. Trimming pared 4 bases from V and 6 bases from J, leaving 13 bases between. This CDR3 reads CASSRDLRTNEQFF. CDR3 nucleotide sequence: TGCGCCAGCAGCCGGGACCTCCGAACCAATGAGCAGTTCTTC.

The CDR3 loop reads CASSPLFRTSGQNSGNTIYF. The CDR3 DNA sequence: TGTGCCAGCTCACCACTCTTCCGCACTTCGGGACAGAACTCTGGAAACACCATATATTTT. This sequence joins TRBV18 and TRBJ1-3, with TRBD1 identical over 7 bases. With 1 base clipped from V and 0 bases from J, the junction kept 15 bases outside the gene matches. The CDR3 extends over 20 amino acids. Germline CDR1 reads KGHSH; CDR2 reads LQKENI.

The chain joins TRBV7-9 to TRBJ2-2; D not certain. The germline V gene has CDR1 SEHNR and CDR2 FQNEAQ (reference sequence). Trimming left V 5 bases short and J 2 bases short, with 12 bases between. The CDR3 spans 15 residues. CDR3 protein: CASSRRALNTGELFF. The CDR3 DNA sequence: TGTGCCAGCAGCCGTCGGGCTTTAAACACCGGGGAGCTGTTTTTT.

The chain carries TRBV28 and TRBJ2-1; the match to TRBD2 covers 7 bases. The CDR3 consists of 16 residues. Germline-derived CDR1 and CDR2 are MDHEN and SYDVKM. Losses at the gene ends were 0 bases for V and 2 bases for J; bases not matched to a gene: 4. The CDR3 DNA follows: TGTGCCAGCAGTTTATGGGGGGGGACGACCTACAATGAGCAGTTCTTC. Protein product: CASSLWGGTTYNEQFF.